This T cell receptor (beta chain) is from a study of identical twins. Details on this clonotype: Its antigen is unknown.

The J segment lost 7 bases and the V segment lost 5 bases, leaving 6 bases of the junction unmatched. The germline V gene encodes CDR1 SEHNR and CDR2 FQNEAQ (reference sequence). The CDR3 is 16 residues long. TCRdb reanalysed the 5' RACE reads using MiXCR and keeps one entry per CDR3 protein. Altogether roughly 720,000 distinct CDR3 sequences are present, roughly 18% being singletons, with the ten largest covering around 13%. Study-wide findings and caveats: The degree of excess twin sharing was weaker in beta out-of-frame sequences.

These data also featured in a second study, about T cells expressing NK-cell markers. Per that paper: Beta-chain profiling covered CD3+CD56+NKG2C+, CD3+CD56+NKG2C- and CD3+CD56-NKG2C+ sorted subsets. These clonotypes additionally ranked first within the CD3+CD56-NKG2C+ fraction of a handful of donors. The study did not resolve the HCMV specificity of expanded NKG2C+ T cell clones.

The receptor was isolated from a woman younger than 30 in good health. The source material was PBMCs. The gene calls are TRBV7-9 and TRBJ2-1, with 15 bases fitting TRBD2. CDR3 amino acids: CASSHGLAGGLNEQFF. CDR3 nucleotide sequence: TGTGCCAGCAGCCACGGACTAGCGGGGGGGCTGAATGAGCAGTTCTTC.